Each of the 5 T cell receptor beta chains below was sequenced from the same sample in a study of blood T cell repertoires in COVID-19. Profiled with immunoSEQ multiplex PCR; TCRdb holds only in-frame clones, not every one. The sample holds around 150,000 clones, around four fifths seen once. Material for sequencing was peripheral blood. The receptors derive from a man aged 65 to 85 with acute or convalescent COVID-19.

V is TRBV28 and J is TRBJ2-3, with 8 bases lining up with TRBD2. V was pared by 2 bases and J by 0 bases, with 13 bases of the junction left unmatched. Germline CDR1 MDHEN, CDR2 SYDVKM. This CDR3 contains 19 residues. The CDR3: CASSLERGGASGSTDTQYF. CDR3 bases: TGTGCCAGCAGTTTAGAACGGGGGGGGGCTTCCGGAAGCACAGATACGCAGTATTTT. The full variable domain, rest sourced from reference TRBV28 and TRBJ2-3, is DVKVTQSSRYLVKRTGEKVFLECVQDMDHENMFWYRQDPGLGLRLIYFSYDVKMKEKGDIPEGYSVSREKKERFSLILESASTNQTSMYLCASSLERGGASGSTDTQYFGPGTRLTVL.

The V gene is TRBV12-1, the J gene TRBJ2-5; whether TRBD1, the table's D call, matches the DNA was not checked. TRBV12-1 is a documented pseudogene. The CDR3 loop spans 16 amino acids. CDR3 protein: CASSFEGQGKEETQYF. The CDR3 coding sequence is TGTGCCAGCAGCTTTGAAGGTCAGGGGAAGGAAGAGACCCAGTACTTC.

The chain couples TRBV7-3 to TRBJ2-1; D perhaps matches TRBD2 (6 bases). V was trimmed by 6 bases and J by 7 bases, leaving 13 bases between them. Germline V gene lookup returns CDR1 SGHTA and CDR2 FQGTGA. The CDR3 consists of 13 residues. Here the CDR3 reads CASRPTAGNEQFF. In DNA, the CDR3 is TGTGCCAGCAGACCCACGGCGGGGAATGAGCAGTTCTTC.

The rearrangement links TRBV6-5 to TRBJ2-7; 12 positions match TRBD2. V lost 7 bases to trimming and J lost 1 base; unmatched junction nucleotides: 5. The CDR3 is made up of 15 amino acids. CDR1 and CDR2 from the germline V gene are MNHEY and SVGAGI. The CDR3 coding sequence is TGTGCCAGCATGACTAGCGGGAGTCTGTCCTACGAGCAGTACTTC. Translating gives CASMTSGSLSYEQYF.

The rearrangement joins TRBV12-3 or TRBV12-4 to TRBJ2-5; possible D gene TRBD2, 6 bases. With 5 bases removed from V and 5 bases from J, the gap between germline ends came to 12 bases. This CDR3 is 13 amino acids long. CDR3: CASSRELGETQYF. The DNA for the CDR3 is TGTGCCAGCAGTCGGGAGCTGGGGGAGACCCAGTACTTC.